This entry lists 7 T cell receptor beta chains sequenced from one sample in a study of blood T cell repertoires in COVID-19. Assay: immunoSEQ multiplex PCR; the TCRdb copy retains only in-frame clones and omits some. Of just under 250,000 clones listed, about 90% are singletons. The sample comprised peripheral blood. The source of these receptors is a woman aged 25-40 years who had recovered from COVID-19.

DNA for the CDR3: TGTGCCAGCAGCGCACAAGGGGGCAGACGTAATGAAAAACTGTTTTTT. It is translated as CASSAQGGRRNEKLFF. The rearrangement uses TRBV9 and TRBJ1-4; 7 bases match TRBD1. The CDR3 sequence is 16 residues long. CDR1 is SGDLS and CDR2 is YYNGEE in the germline V gene. V shed 3 bases and J 4 bases; nucleotides not matched to a gene: 9.

This clone was seen a single time. This chain joins TRBV5-4 and TRBJ1-1; D not resolved. The V end was cut by 1 base, the J end by 0 bases, with 13 bases between. The V gene's germline CDR1 is SGHNT and CDR2 YYREEE (reference sequence). This CDR3 has 16 residues. The CDR3 region has the DNA TGTGCCAGCAGCTTGACCGGGATGCAGTTGAACACTGAAGCTTTCTTT. It yields the protein CASSLTGMQLNTEAFF. The complete variable domain, with remaining parts taken from reference TRBV5-4 and TRBJ1-1, reads ETGVTQSPTHLIKTRGQQVTLRCSSQSGHNTVSWYQQALGQGPQFIFQYYREEENGRGNFPPRFSGLQFPNYSSELNVNALELDDSALYLCASSLTGMQLNTEAFFGQGTRLTVV.

The V gene is TRBV6-5, the J gene TRBJ2-5; 9 bases align to TRBD1. CDR1 and CDR2 from the germline V gene are MNHEY and SVGAGI. V lost 7 bases and J lost 6; bases outside the gene matches: 9. This CDR3 has 14 residues. The CDR3 spells CASNLDRGWKTQYF. DNA for the CDR3: TGTGCCAGCAACCTGGACAGGGGATGGAAGACCCAGTACTTC.

The gene calls are TRBV2 and TRBJ1-5, with TRBD1 identical over 7 bases. The CDR3 extends over 16 amino acids. Germline lookup yields CDR1 SNHLY and CDR2 FYNNEI. With V trimmed by 6 bases and J by 2 bases, 10 bases remained unmatched. The CDR3 DNA reads TGTGCCAGCAGGACAGGGAACGTGGAAGGCAATCAGCCCCAGCATTTT. As protein: CASRTGNVEGNQPQHF. Filled out from reference TRBV2 and TRBJ1-5, the complete variable domain reads EPEVTQTPSHQVTQMGQEVILRCVPISNHLYFYWYRQILGQKVEFLVSFYNNEISEKSEIFDDQFSVERPDGSNFTLKIRSTKLEDSAMYFCASRTGNVEGNQPQHFGDGTRLSIL.

The chain recombines TRBV20-1 with TRBJ1-2; weak D call: TRBD1 (6 bases). This CDR3 has 11 amino acids. CDR1 is DFQATT, CDR2 SNEGSKA, per germline (reference sequence). V gave up 3 bases and J gave up 4 bases, with 6 bases separating them. Written as DNA, the CDR3 is TGCAGTGCTAGGGACAGCTATGGCTACACCTTC. This codes for CSARDSYGYTF.

The chain carries TRBV9 and TRBJ2-3; possible D gene TRBD2, 5 bases. Trimming took off 7 bases at V and 4 bases at J, with 7 bases between the two ends. The germline V gene has CDR1 SGDLS and CDR2 YYNGEE. The CDR3 loop spans 11 amino acids. The DNA for the CDR3 is TGTGCCAGCGCGAGGGCAGATACGCAGTATTTT. Translated, it gives CASARADTQYF.

The genes are TRBV11-2 and TRBJ1-6, with D possibly TRBD1 on 6 matching bases. V shed 8 bases and J shed 13 bases, with 18 bases lying between them. Germline V CDR1 and CDR2: SGHAT, FQNNGV. This CDR3 has 13 residues. This CDR3 reads CASGTQGATPLHF. Here the CDR3 DNA reads TGTGCCAGCGGAACACAGGGCGCGACGCCCCTCCACTTT.